These T cell receptor beta chains were read from a single sample in a study of persistence of HIV-infected CD4 T cells. Their antigens are not known. Some clones are missing from TCRdb's copy, which holds only in-frame ones; the method was immunoSEQ multiplex PCR. The sample contains almost 20,000 clones, 55% to 65% of which appear only once. The input for sequencing was CD4+ T cells sorted from PBMCs after approximately 18-hour stimulation, taken from a patient who received antiretroviral therapy. The receptor set was obtained from an adult woman with HIV who was CMV-seropositive. The CDR3 runs from the conserved cysteine through the conserved F or W. Each record gives: V gene, D gene, clone size, J gene, CDR3 protein, CDR3 DNA. A D gene is named only where the DNA matches it firmly. Clone size, where shown, is once, few, many, or a class for clones that have expanded.

>TRBV12-5|.|.|TRBJ1-2
CASGLVVRGRPFYGYTF
TGTGCTAGTGGTTTGGTCGTCCGAGGACGTCCGTTCTATGGCTACACCTTC
>TRBV7-8|TRBD1|.|TRBJ1-2
CASRLTGIGGQNYGYTF
TGTGCCAGCAGGTTAACGGGGATCGGGGGACAGAACTATGGCTACACCTTC
>TRBV2|.|.|TRBJ1-3
CASSLSRGSGNTIYF
TGTGCCAGCAGCCTGAGCAGGGGCTCTGGAAACACCATATATTTT
>TRBV19|.|.|TRBJ2-7
CASSISRNSYEQYF
TGTGCCAGTAGTATCAGTCGAAACTCCTACGAGCAGTACTTC
>TRBV19|TRBD1|.|TRBJ1-1
CASSMSPRGQGADTEAFF
TGTGCCAGTAGTATGTCCCCCCGTGGGCAGGGGGCCGACACTGAAGCTTTCTTT
>TRBV6-5|TRBD2|.|TRBJ2-5
CASSYERGGLGTQYF
TGTGCCAGCAGTTACGAGCGGGGGGGCCTGGGGACCCAGTACTTC
>TRBV12-3/TRBV12-4|.|.|TRBJ1-2
CASSLSGGGGYTF
TGTGCCAGCAGTTTATCTGGGGGCGGGGGCTACACCTTC
>TRBV29-1|TRBD2|.|TRBJ2-1
CSVGYSGLASSEQFF
TGCAGCGTTGGCTACTCGGGACTAGCATCCAGTGAGCAGTTCTTC
>TRBV7-2|.|once|TRBJ2-1
CASSLVARGEQFF
TGTGCCAGCAGCTTAGTCGCCCGCGGTGAGCAGTTCTTC
>TRBV24-1|.|once|TRBJ2-7
CATYPWDTVGDEQYF
TGTGCCACCTACCCCTGGGACACAGTTGGTGACGAGCAGTACTTC
>TRBV30|.|few|TRBJ2-5
CAWKGYQETQYF
TGTGCCTGGAAAGGGTATCAAGAGACCCAGTACTTC
>TRBV9|.|.|TRBJ2-5
CASSFRRGGTQYF
TGTGCCAGCAGCTTTCGACGAGGAGGGACCCAGTACTTC
>TRBV5-1|TRBD1|.|TRBJ1-2
CASSFSKTGGGYGYTF
TGCGCCAGCAGCTTCTCGAAGACAGGGGGCGGCTATGGCTACACCTTC
>TRBV10-3|.|few|TRBJ2-2
CASHRDTGELFF
TGTGCCTCCCACCGGGACACCGGGGAGCTGTTTTTT
>TRBV2|TRBD2|.|TRBJ2-1
CATTLAGGLNSYNEQFF
TGTGCCACAACACTAGCGGGGGGCCTTAACTCCTACAATGAGCAGTTCTTC
>TRBV19|.|once|TRBJ1-5
CASSQGNSQPQHF
TGTGCCAGTAGTCAAGGCAACAGTCAGCCCCAGCATTTT
>TRBV9|.|.|TRBJ1-5
CASSVSWGGNQPQHF
TGTGCCAGCAGCGTATCATGGGGAGGCAATCAGCCCCAGCATTTT
>TRBV5-1|TRBD1|.|TRBJ2-5
CASSLAKGTAETQYF
TGCGCCAGCAGCTTGGCCAAAGGGACAGCAGAGACCCAGTACTTC
>TRBV6-5|.|.|TRBJ1-2
CAIQQSNYGYTF
TGTGCCATACAGCAATCAAACTATGGCTACACCTTC
>TRBV12-3/TRBV12-4|.|few|TRBJ1-6
CASRIGGNSPLHF
TGTGCCAGCAGGATAGGGGGTAATTCACCCCTCCACTTT
>TRBV30|TRBD1|.|TRBJ1-5
CAWSVGGTGANQPQHF
TGTGCCTGGAGTGTAGGAGGGACAGGGGCAAATCAGCCCCAGCATTTT
>TRBV6-5|.|.|TRBJ2-1
CASSYFGGTANNEQFF
TGTGCCAGCAGTTACTTTGGGGGGACAGCAAACAATGAGCAGTTCTTC
>TRBV5-1|.|once|TRBJ1-4
CASSLNSAGDGEKLFF
TGCGCCAGCAGCTTGAACTCAGCAGGGGACGGAGAAAAACTGTTTTTT
>TRBV5-1|.|.|TRBJ1-1
CASSLLPGADTEAFF
TGCGCCAGCAGCTTGCTTCCGGGGGCTGACACTGAAGCTTTCTTT
>TRBV2|.|.|TRBJ2-7
CASSDGFLSYEQYF
TGTGCCAGCAGTGACGGGTTCCTCTCCTACGAGCAGTACTTC
>TRBV7-9|TRBD1|.|TRBJ1-2
CASSKGGNQGKNYGYTF
TGTGCCAGCAGCAAAGGGGGCAACCAGGGGAAAAACTATGGCTACACCTTC
>TRBV6-5|.|.|TRBJ1-2
CASSRRQGGDYGYTF
TGTGCCAGCAGTCGACGTCAAGGGGGGGACTATGGCTACACCTTC
>TRBV30|.|.|TRBJ1-2
CAWERTVGYTF
TGTGCCTGGGAAAGGACGGTTGGCTACACCTTC
>TRBV2|.|.|TRBJ1-5
CASSPGGNQPQHF
TGTGCCAGCAGCCCCGGCGGCAATCAGCCCCAGCATTTT
>TRBV5-1|.|.|TRBJ2-1
CASSWGDVDNEQFF
TGCGCCAGCAGCTGGGGGGACGTAGACAATGAGCAGTTCTTC
>TRBV9|.|.|TRBJ1-2
CASSVAGGQTYGYTF
TGTGCCAGCAGCGTAGCCGGAGGACAGACCTATGGCTACACCTTC
>TRBV20-1|.|.|TRBJ1-1
CSAQFNREAFF
TGCAGTGCACAATTCAACAGGGAAGCTTTCTTT
>TRBV7-2|.|.|TRBJ2-7
CASSLDSFEGGNEQYF
TGTGCCAGCAGCTTAGACAGTTTTGAAGGGGGAAACGAGCAGTACTTC
>TRBV7-2|.|.|TRBJ1-5
CASSFAGRVGQPQHF
TGTGCCAGCAGCTTTGCGGGCAGGGTCGGGCAGCCCCAGCATTTT
>TRBV7-8|.|few|TRBJ1-6
CASAREGSPLHF
TGTGCCAGCGCCAGGGAAGGATCACCCCTCCACTTT
>TRBV20-1|TRBD1|.|TRBJ1-1
CSAREDRVAFF
TGCAGTGCTAGGGAAGACAGGGTTGCTTTCTTT
>TRBV6-1|.|.|TRBJ1-1
CASSEVVIFRTTAHTEAFF
TGTGCCAGCAGTGAAGTTGTGATCTTTCGCACCACCGCCCACACTGAAGCTTTCTTT
>TRBV7-7|.|once|TRBJ2-1
CASSRDLTWGNEQFF
TGTGCTAGCAGCCGAGACCTCACCTGGGGCAATGAGCAGTTCTTC
>TRBV6-5|TRBD1|.|TRBJ1-2
CASSLDRGNYGYTF
TGTGCCAGCAGTTTAGACAGGGGGAACTATGGCTACACCTTC
>TRBV5-8|TRBD1|.|TRBJ2-6
CASSTYRTGALSSGANVLTF
TGTGCCAGCAGCACCTACCGGACAGGGGCCCTGAGCTCTGGGGCCAACGTCCTGACTTTC
>TRBV7-3|.|few|TRBJ1-4
CASSLTGGTNEKLFF
TGTGCCAGCAGCTTAACGGGGGGAACTAATGAAAAACTGTTTTTT
>TRBV3-1/TRBV3-2|.|.|TRBJ2-6
CASSQVGSGANVLTF
TGTGCCAGCAGCCAAGTGGGTTCTGGGGCCAACGTCCTGACTTTC
>TRBV13|TRBD1|few|TRBJ1-6
CASSFMDRENSPLHF
TGTGCCAGCAGCTTTATGGACAGGGAGAATTCACCCCTCCACTTT
>TRBV2|.|few|TRBJ2-3
CASTAQPGAGTDTQYF
TGTGCCAGCACCGCCCAGCCCGGAGCGGGCACAGATACGCAGTATTTT
>TRBV6-6|.|.|TRBJ2-1
CASGIGGFYNEQFF
TGTGCCAGTGGGATCGGGGGATTCTACAATGAGCAGTTCTTC
>TRBV6-5|.|.|TRBJ1-1
CASSYRGSGTEAFF
TGTGCCAGCAGTTATCGGGGTTCAGGGACTGAAGCTTTCTTT
>TRBV6-5|.|few|TRBJ1-3
CASRLSGNTIYF
TGTGCCAGCAGGTTGTCCGGAAACACCATATATTTT
>TRBV4-1|TRBD2|.|TRBJ2-3
CASRRTSGTDTQYF
TGCGCCAGCAGAAGGACTAGCGGCACAGATACGCAGTATTTT
>TRBV5-1|.|.|TRBJ2-3
CASSLEGGTDTQYF
TGCGCCAGCAGCTTGGAAGGGGGCACAGATACGCAGTATTTT
>TRBV18|.|.|TRBJ1-3
CASSLSNRPIGGNTIYF
TGTGCCAGCTCACTATCAAACAGGCCTATCGGAGGAAACACCATATATTTT
>TRBV6-5|TRBD1|.|TRBJ2-5
CASRRDRGEETQYF
TGTGCCAGCAGAAGGGACAGGGGAGAGGAGACCCAGTACTTC
>TRBV11-3|.|medium-sized|TRBJ2-1
CASSLDGRDMSDEQFF
TGTGCCAGCAGCTTAGATGGCAGGGACATGTCCGATGAGCAGTTCTTC
>TRBV29-1|TRBD2|.|TRBJ2-3
CSVQRGGVTQYF
TGCAGCGTCCAACGGGGGGGCGTTACGCAGTATTTT
>TRBV5-6|.|.|TRBJ1-1
CASSPTIRGQMNTEAFF
TGTGCCAGCAGCCCGACCATACGGGGGCAAATGAACACTGAAGCTTTCTTT
>TRBV5-1|TRBD1|.|TRBJ1-4
CASSPGSGQGEKLFF
TGCGCCAGCAGCCCGGGATCCGGACAGGGGGAAAAACTGTTTTTT
>TRBV6-4|.|.|TRBJ2-2
CASSQSSAPLAGELFF
TGTGCCAGCAGTCAATCCTCGGCTCCATTGGCCGGGGAGCTGTTTTTT
>TRBV28|TRBD2|.|TRBJ2-2
CASSLWSSGGITGELFF
TGTGCCAGCAGTTTATGGTCGAGCGGGGGGATCACCGGGGAGCTGTTTTTT
>TRBV14|.|few|TRBJ2-1
CASSFRREQFF
TGTGCCAGCAGCTTCCGGCGTGAGCAGTTCTTC